The present T cell receptor beta chain was sequenced within a study of cytomegalovirus exposure and HLA in healthy donors. This clone was counted between two and nine times. CDR3 length equals 15 residues. Trimming took off 0 bases at V and 9 bases at J, with 13 bases between the two ends. CDR1 and CDR2 (germline): SGHDT, YYEEEE. PCR was performed using 60 Vbeta and 13 Jbeta primers. Profiled with immunoSEQ multiplex PCR; TCRdb holds only in-frame clones, not every one. Here the sample spans about 150,000 clones, 61% being singletons. The sample comprised PBMCs. This chain uses TRBV5-6 with TRBJ1-6; D not resolved. The receptor was isolated from a male donor in good health and CMV-seronegative. The CDR3 region is CASSLDWSRRSPLHF. The CDR3 DNA reads TGTGCCAGCAGCTTGGATTGGAGTCGGCGTTCACCCCTCCACTTT.